The 23 T cell receptor beta chains below all came from one sample that was sequenced in a study of post-analysis software for immune sequencing data. Study outcomes and limitations: When patients were compared with controls, about five TRBV segments were more frequent, TRBV5-6, TRBV5-1 and TRBV20-1 among them.

Built from TCR beta cDNA, the libraries had unique molecular identifiers in them. TCRdb processed the PCR reads anew with MiXCR; each CDR3 protein has one entry. The table lists approximately 630,000 distinct CDR3 sequences, 55% to 60% of them singletons, with about 11% in the top ten. No antigen has been assigned to these receptors. The sequenced sample consisted of blood. The receptors shown here come from a girl aged 2-10 years with multiple sclerosis.

This chain uses TRBV29-1 with TRBJ1-2; D may be TRBD1 (5 bases). Germline CDR1 and CDR2: SQVTM and ANQGSEA. Trimming cost V 3 bases and J 4 bases, with 18 bases left between them. The CDR3 extends over 15 amino acids. The DNA for the CDR3 is TGCAGCGTTGATTCCGAGGCCAGGGCAATCTATGGCTACACCTTC. Translating it yields CSVDSEARAIYGYTF.

This clonotype was detected a few times. J is TRBJ2-1 and V is TRBV27; TRBD2 matches 7 bases. J lost 2 bases, V lost 7 bases, and 5 bases had no gene match. CDR3 length equals 14 residues. Germline V gives CDR1 MNHEY, CDR2 SMNVEV (reference sequence). The CDR3 region is CASTPGLTYNEQFF. CDR3 nucleotides: TGTGCCAGCACCCCGGGACTAACCTACAATGAGCAGTTCTTC.

The chain recombines TRBV3-1 with TRBJ2-1; tentative D call: TRBD2 (5 bases). CDR1 is LGHDT, CDR2 YNNKEL, per germline (reference sequence). V was cut by 4 bases and J by 5 bases, with 12 bases left in between. The CDR3 is 14 residues long. CDR3 coding DNA: TGTGCCAGCAGCCCGGGAATCCCTGACAATGAGCAGTTCTTC. This encodes CASSPGIPDNEQFF.

The chain recombines TRBV6-2 or TRBV6-3 with TRBJ2-1; the D call may be TRBD1 or TRBD2 (5 bases each). The germline V and J ends were trimmed by 9 bases and 7 bases, with 19 bases remaining between them. Looked up from germline, CDR1 is MNHEY and CDR2 is SVGEGT. The CDR3 totals 14 residues. CDR3 sequence (DNA): TGTGCCAGTAGAGCCGGGGCCGTCGGTAATGAGCAGTTCTTC. Amino acids: CASRAGAVGNEQFF.

This sequence joins TRBV5-8 and TRBJ1-3; tentative D call: TRBD1 (6 bases). This CDR3 region has 15 residues. The germline V gene has CDR1 SGHTS and CDR2 YDEGEE. V lost 4 bases, J lost 4 bases, and 15 bases lay in between. Here the CDR3 reads CASSLGQPKGNTIYF. DNA of the CDR3: TGTGCCAGCAGCCTCGGACAGCCAAAGGGAAACACCATATATTTT.

V usage is TRBV24-1 and J usage is TRBJ2-2, with D tentatively TRBD1 (6 bases). This CDR3 contains 15 residues. CDR1 KGHDR and CDR2 SFDVKD come from the germline V gene. The ends were cut back, 0 bases at V and 5 bases at J, with 9 bases in the middle. The CDR3 spells CATSDLYRDTGELFF. The CDR3 DNA sequence: TGTGCCACCAGTGATTTGTACAGGGATACCGGGGAGCTGTTTTTT.

The chain couples TRBV20-1 to TRBJ2-2; perhaps TRBD1 as D (6 bases). V shed 5 bases and J shed 2 bases, with 15 bases lying between them. In germline, CDR1 is DFQATT, CDR2 SNEGSKA (reference sequence). The CDR3 loop spans 15 amino acids. CDR3 nucleotides: TGCAGTGCTCGCCCATCGGGACATAACACCGGGGAGCTGTTTTTT. It specifies CSARPSGHNTGELFF.

The V call is TRBV10-2, the J call TRBJ2-3; D might be TRBD2 (6 bases). Per germline, CDR1 WSHSY and CDR2 SAAADI. Trimming removed 9 bases from V and 0 bases from J, with 10 bases in between. CDR3 length: 13 amino acids. CDR3 in DNA: TGCGCCAGTGGAGGGAGGAGCACAGATACGCAGTATTTT. Residues: CASGGRSTDTQYF.

The V call is TRBV6-5, the J call TRBJ1-1; tentatively, D is TRBD1 (6 bases). This CDR3 contains 16 residues. Trimming shortened V by 6 bases and J by 4 bases, and 21 bases separated the two germline ends. Looked up from germline, CDR1 is MNHEY and CDR2 is SVGAGI. The DNA for the CDR3 is TGTGCCAGCAGGCCGGCAGGGGCGAGGGTAGGCACTGAAGCTTTCTTT. Protein: CASRPAGARVGTEAFF.

This clonotype has a handful of counts. CDR3 coding DNA: TGCAGTGCTAGGGGTAGGGGACTAGCGGGAGCCGACGAGCAGTACTTC. Translating it yields CSARGRGLAGADEQYF. This chain joins TRBV20-1 and TRBJ2-4, with 14 bases fitting TRBD2. With the DNA end fitting TRBJ2-7 better, the J assignment may be wrong. The germline V gene has CDR1 DFQATT and CDR2 SNEGSKA (reference sequence). The CDR3 contains 16 residues.

This clonotype was picked up a small number of times. The J gene is TRBJ1-1, the V gene TRBV7-9, with D maybe TRBD1 (5 bases). The ends were cut back, 1 base at V and 7 bases at J, with 7 bases in the middle. The CDR3 sequence is 12 residues long. From germline, CDR1 is SEHNR and CDR2 FQNEAQ (reference sequence). CDR3 in amino acids: CASSLGGFEAFF. CDR3 sequence (DNA): TGTGCCAGCAGCTTAGGGGGGTTTGAAGCTTTCTTT.

This clonotype was seen a few times. V gene TRBV5-1 combines with J gene TRBJ1-5; unclear D gene. Germline V CDR1 and CDR2: SGHRS, YFSETQ. CDR3 size: 14 residues. V was clipped by 0 bases and J by 3 bases, with 7 bases between them. Written as DNA, the CDR3 is TGCGCCAGCAGCTTGGAAGGGTACAATCAGCCCCAGCATTTT. Translated, it gives CASSLEGYNQPQHF.

V and J are TRBV7-2 and TRBJ2-1; possibly TRBD2 for D (6 bases). Germline CDR1 and CDR2: SGHTA and FQGNSA. The CDR3 totals 16 residues. V dropped 5 bases and J dropped 0 bases, with 14 bases sitting between them. Written as DNA, the CDR3 is TGTGCCAGCAGCCCTCTTCGGGGGATCTCCTACAATGAGCAGTTCTTC. As protein: CASSPLRGISYNEQFF.

CDR3 nucleotides: TGTGCCAGCAGTTACTCAGCGGGGACAACCTACGAGCAGTACTTC. It is translated as CASSYSAGTTYEQYF. This sequence joins TRBV6-5 and TRBJ2-7; D might be TRBD2 (7 bases). The germline V gene encodes CDR1 MNHEY and CDR2 SVGAGI. V lost 0 bases, J lost 2 bases, and 11 bases lay in between. CDR3 length: 15 residues.

The DNA for the CDR3 is TGCAGCGTCGATGAGTCCGGGAACTATGGCTACACCTTC. This translates into CSVDESGNYGYTF. The rearrangement links TRBV29-1 to TRBJ1-2; D unresolved. This CDR3 is 13 amino acids long. The germline gives CDR1 SQVTM, CDR2 ANQGSEA. Deletions cut 6 bases from V and 2 bases from J, with 13 bases between.

This rearrangement joins TRBV5-1 to TRBJ2-5; 10 bases are a match to TRBD2. The DNA matches TRBJ2-7 better at its end, which makes the J call doubtful. The CDR3 is made up of 15 amino acids. Per germline, CDR1 SGHRS and CDR2 YFSETQ. In DNA, the CDR3 is TGCGCCAGCAGCCCCGGACTAGCGGTCCTCTACGAGCAGTACTTC. It codes for CASSPGLAVLYEQYF.

The CDR3 reads CATQKVSGNTEAFF. As DNA, the CDR3 is TGTGCCACCCAGAAGGTCTCTGGGAACACTGAAGCTTTCTTT. The chain employs TRBV10-3 and TRBJ1-1; the D is unclear. V gave up 10 bases and J gave up 1 base, with 16 bases separating them. The CDR3 is 14 amino acids. Looked up from germline, CDR1 is ENHRY and CDR2 is SYGVKD.

The table lists this clonotype with a few counts. The chain couples TRBV3-1 to TRBJ2-3; TRBD2 aligns across 8 bases. The CDR3 has 17 amino acids. V lost 2 bases and J lost 3; bases outside the gene matches: 10. CDR1 and CDR2 (germline): LGHDT, YNNKEL (reference sequence). CDR3 in amino acids: CASSQSQREMGTDTQYF. The DNA of the CDR3 is TGTGCCAGCAGCCAATCTCAGCGGGAGATGGGTACAGATACGCAGTATTTT.

The chain couples TRBV29-1 to TRBJ2-5, with D possibly matching TRBD2 (5 bases). From germline, CDR1 is SQVTM and CDR2 ANQGSEA. Trimming shortened V by 1 base and J by 5 bases, and 14 bases separated the two germline ends. This CDR3 has 14 residues. The CDR3 region has the DNA TGCAGCGTTGAAGGAGGGTCAGGTGGGGAGACCCAGTACTTC. This sequence encodes CSVEGGSGGETQYF.

This chain uses TRBV27 with TRBJ1-2; a weak D match, TRBD1 (6 bases). The CDR3 loop spans 14 amino acids. CDR1 and CDR2 (germline): MNHEY, SMNVEV (reference sequence). V dropped 5 bases and J dropped 1 base, with 11 bases sitting between them. CDR3 protein: CASSRTVFNYGYTF. The CDR3 DNA follows: TGTGCCAGCAGTAGGACAGTTTTTAACTATGGCTACACCTTC.

This clonotype came up a few times. The chain employs TRBV24-1 and TRBJ2-5; no clear D. V lost 0 bases to trimming and J lost 2 bases, with 12 bases between them. CDR3 length equals 16 residues. Germline CDR1 reads KGHDR; CDR2 reads SFDVKD. The DNA of the CDR3 is TGTGCCACCAGTGATTTGAATATCTTCAGGCAAGAGACCCAGTACTTC. As protein: CATSDLNIFRQETQYF.

The chain uses TRBV6-2 or TRBV6-3 and TRBJ2-1; 7 bases map to TRBD1. The V segment lost 5 bases and the J segment 2 bases; nucleotides outside the gene matches: 6. The CDR3 sequence is 15 residues long. Germline-derived CDR1 and CDR2 are MNHEY and SVGEGT. Written as DNA, the CDR3 is TGTGCCAGCAGTCGCCCCGGGACAGCCTACAATGAGCAGTTCTTC. It is translated as CASSRPGTAYNEQFF.

The rearrangement joins TRBV5-1 to TRBJ2-5; TRBD2 matches at 10 bases. The CDR3 is made up of 16 amino acids. Germline trimming cut 4 bases from V and 5 bases from J; bases unmatched to any gene: 11. Per germline, CDR1 SGHRS and CDR2 YFSETQ. CDR3 in DNA: TGCGCCAGCAGCCCAGGCATAGCGGGGGGTCGGGAGACCCAGTACTTC. This gives the protein CASSPGIAGGRETQYF.